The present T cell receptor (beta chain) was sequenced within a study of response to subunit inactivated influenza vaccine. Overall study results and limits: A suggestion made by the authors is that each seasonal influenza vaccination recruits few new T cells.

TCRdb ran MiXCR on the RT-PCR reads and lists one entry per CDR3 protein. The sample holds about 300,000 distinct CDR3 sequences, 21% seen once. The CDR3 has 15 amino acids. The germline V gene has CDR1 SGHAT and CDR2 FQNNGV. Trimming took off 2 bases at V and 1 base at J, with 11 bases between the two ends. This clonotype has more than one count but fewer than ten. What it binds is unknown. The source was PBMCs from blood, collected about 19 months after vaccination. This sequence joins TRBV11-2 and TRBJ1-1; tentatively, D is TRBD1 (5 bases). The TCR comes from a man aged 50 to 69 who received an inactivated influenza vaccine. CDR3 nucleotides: TGTGCCAGCAGCTTATTAGACAGTCAGAACACTGAAGCTTTCTTT. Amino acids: CASSLLDSQNTEAFF.